One and the same sample provided the 29 T cell receptor beta chains below, sequenced in a study of OX40 agonist ivuxolimab in advanced cancers. Measured with immunoSEQ multiplex PCR; TCRdb has only the in-frame clones, and not every one. The sample has approximately 66,000 clones, approximately 90% seen once. The source was CD4+ or CD8+ T cells sorted from blood, collected in a trial of the OX40 agonist ivuxolimab. The receptors were gathered from an adult with an advanced solid tumor such as melanoma, head and neck, liver or kidney cancer.

The CDR3 region is CASSQGDGGGNTIYF. The CDR3 DNA reads TGCGCCAGCAGCCAAGGGGACGGAGGTGGAAACACCATATATTTT. The chain has TRBV4-1 and TRBJ1-3; D perhaps matches TRBD1 (5 bases). Germline CDR1 reads MGHRA; CDR2 reads YSYEKL. CDR3 length: 15 amino acids. V shed 1 base and J shed 3 bases, with 10 bases lying between them.

This sequence joins TRBV20-1 and TRBJ2-1; D not resolved. Germline CDR1 and CDR2: DFQATT and SNEGSKA (reference sequence). The CDR3 totals 11 residues. V lost 7 bases to trimming and J lost 8 bases, with 12 bases between them. The CDR3 nucleotides read TGCAGTGTTCTAGGGTCAGATGAGCAGTTCTTC. It is translated as CSVLGSDEQFF.

The chain couples TRBV7-6 to TRBJ2-5; 10 bases are a match to TRBD2. With 1 base clipped from V and 2 bases from J, the junction kept 7 bases outside the gene matches. This CDR3 has 17 residues. The germline gives CDR1 SGHVS, CDR2 FNYEAQ. As DNA, the CDR3 is TGTGCCAGCAGCTTAGGGGTTAGCGGGGGGATTCAAGAGACCCAGTACTTC. This codes for CASSLGVSGGIQETQYF.

This sequence joins TRBV6-5 and TRBJ1-2; D remains unclear. CDR3 size: 11 residues. V lost 5 bases and J 5 bases, leaving 6 bases between the germline ends. Germline values: CDR1 MNHEY, CDR2 SVGAGI. CDR3 sequence: CASSARYGYTF. CDR3 DNA: TGTGCCAGCAGTGCTCGATATGGCTACACCTTC.

The V gene is TRBV11-3, the J gene TRBJ2-5; unclear D gene. Per the germline V gene, CDR1 is SGHNT and CDR2 is YENEEA. This CDR3 contains 16 residues. V lost 1 base, J lost 2 bases, and 14 bases lay in between. The CDR3 spells CASSLGGGAGQETQYF. DNA of the CDR3: TGTGCCAGCAGCTTAGGTGGTGGCGCCGGACAAGAGACCCAGTACTTC.

The rearrangement joins TRBV7-9 to TRBJ2-5; 9 positions match TRBD1. J lost 5 bases, V lost 5 bases, and 6 bases had no gene match. The CDR3 totals 14 residues. The germline gives CDR1 SEHNR, CDR2 FQNEAQ (reference sequence). This CDR3 is CASSADRGWETQYF. The CDR3 bases are TGTGCCAGCAGCGCGGACAGGGGTTGGGAGACCCAGTACTTC.

The rearrangement links TRBV6-1 to TRBJ2-7; 7 bases are shared with TRBD1. Germline V gives CDR1 MNHNS, CDR2 SASEGT. This CDR3 is built from 13 residues. V shed 4 bases, J shed 6 bases, and the junction held 6 bases outside the gene matches. The CDR3 region is CASSGTGYGEQYF. CDR3 DNA: TGTGCCAGCAGTGGGACAGGTTATGGCGAGCAGTACTTC.

The rearrangement joins TRBV2 to TRBJ1-5; TRBD1 is a possible D gene (5 bases). The length of the CDR3 is 15 residues. V lost 2 bases and J 11 bases, leaving 19 bases between the germline ends. Germline CDR1 reads SNHLY; CDR2 reads FYNNEI. CDR3 DNA: TGTGCCAGCAGTGAAATCCCCAACCGGGGGTCGACCCAGCATTTT. The encoded protein is CASSEIPNRGSTQHF.

The chain joins TRBV9 to TRBJ2-5, with 10 bases aligning to TRBD2. J gave up 0 bases and V 0 bases, and 11 bases lay outside the gene matches. The CDR3 runs 19 residues. Looked up from germline, CDR1 is SGDLS and CDR2 is YYNGEE. CDR3: CASSVGELAGIGYQETQYF. The CDR3 bases are TGTGCCAGCAGCGTAGGAGAACTAGCGGGGATAGGGTACCAAGAGACCCAGTACTTC.

The chain combines TRBV4-2 with TRBJ2-2; 10 positions match TRBD2. V lost 3 bases, J lost 1 base, and 20 bases stayed unmatched. Looked up from germline, CDR1 is LGHNA and CDR2 is YNFKEQ. This CDR3 is built from 22 residues. The chain's CDR3 is CASSQERGGLDFLNRNTGELFF. Written as DNA, the CDR3 is TGTGCCAGCAGCCAGGAGCGGGGGGGCTTAGACTTCCTTAATCGGAACACCGGGGAGCTGTTTTTT.

The gene calls are TRBV7-2 and TRBJ1-6; 7 positions match TRBD1. CDR3 length equals 14 residues. From germline, CDR1 is SGHTA and CDR2 FQGNSA. V trimming: 0 bases; J trimming: 10 bases; junction bases outside the gene matches: 3. CDR3 sequence: CASSLATGSSPLHF. The CDR3 nucleotides read TGTGCCAGCAGCTTAGCGACAGGGTCCTCACCCCTCCACTTT.

This clone was picked up a small number of times. CDR3 coding DNA: TGTGCCAGCAGCTCGACAGGAACCTATGGCTACACCTTC. Protein sequence: CASSSTGTYGYTF. The gene calls are TRBV7-8 and TRBJ1-2; weak D call: TRBD1 (6 bases). The CDR3 covers 13 residues. Trimming took 4 bases from V and 4 from J, leaving 10 bases between them. CDR1 and CDR2 from the germline V gene are SGHVS and FQNEAQ.

The chain is built from TRBV30 and TRBJ1-2, with D tentatively TRBD1 (6 bases). Germline loops: CDR1 GTSNPN, CDR2 SVGIG (reference sequence). The V end lost 2 bases, the J end lost 8 bases, and 15 bases lay between the germline ends. This CDR3 is built from 13 residues. The CDR3 is CAWSIRGGWGYTF. In DNA, the CDR3 is TGTGCCTGGAGTATCAGGGGAGGTTGGGGCTACACCTTC.

This rearrangement joins TRBV7-8 to TRBJ1-2; no reliable D call. Germline CDR1 SGHVS, CDR2 FQNEAQ. The ends were cut back, 2 bases at V and 2 bases at J, with 6 bases in the middle. The CDR3 has 13 residues. CDR3 sequence: CASSLNPNYGYTF. CDR3 sequence (DNA): TGTGCCAGCAGCTTAAACCCCAACTATGGCTACACCTTC.

The chain links TRBV5-6 to TRBJ1-2, with D unresolved. The germline V gene has CDR1 SGHDT and CDR2 YYEEEE. CDR3 size: 13 residues. The V and J ends lost 1 base and 7 bases respectively, with 11 bases between them. The CDR3 nucleotides are TGTGCCAGCAGCTTGAAGCGCTCCGGTGGCTACACCTTC. Translated, it gives CASSLKRSGGYTF.

This chain joins TRBV6-1 and TRBJ2-5; 7 nucleotides agree with TRBD1. The J call is uncertain, as TRBJ2-7 better fits the DNA end. This CDR3 spans 14 amino acids. Germline V gene data show CDR1 as MNHNS and CDR2 as SASEGT. The CDR3 here is CASVPRQGSYEQYF. The CDR3 DNA reads TGTGCCAGCGTGCCCCGACAGGGATCCTACGAGCAGTACTTC.

This sequence joins TRBV2 and TRBJ2-7; D remains unclear. The V end lost 7 bases, the J end lost 1 base, and 14 bases lay between the germline ends. CDR3 length: 14 residues. The V gene's germline CDR1 is SNHLY and CDR2 FYNNEI. The CDR3, as DNA: TGTGCCAGCACGGTGATTCCACGTTCCTACGAGCAGTACTTC. It codes for CASTVIPRSYEQYF.

This clone was counted between two and nine times. The V call is TRBV4-1, the J call TRBJ1-1; D possibly corresponds to TRBD1 (6 bases). The CDR3 has 15 amino acids. Trimming took off 5 bases at V and 1 base at J, with 14 bases between the two ends. Germline assignment: CDR1 MGHRA and CDR2 YSYEKL. The CDR3 is CASSYFGGTNTEAFF. The CDR3 DNA sequence: TGCGCCAGCAGCTACTTTGGGGGCACGAACACTGAAGCTTTCTTT.

The rearrangement joins TRBV5-4 to TRBJ1-1; no firm D call. Germline V lookup: CDR1 SGHNT, CDR2 YYREEE (reference sequence). Trimming took 0 bases from V and 4 from J, leaving 19 bases between them. The CDR3 is made up of 17 amino acids. This CDR3 is CASSLAVRAATGTEAFF. CDR3 DNA: TGTGCCAGCAGCTTGGCGGTTCGGGCAGCTACTGGCACTGAAGCTTTCTTT. The variable domain in full, completed from reference TRBV5-4 and TRBJ1-1, reads ETGVTQSPTHLIKTRGQQVTLRCSSQSGHNTVSWYQQALGQGPQFIFQYYREEENGRGNFPPRFSGLQFPNYSSELNVNALELDDSALYLCASSLAVRAATGTEAFFGQGTRLTVV.

This chain joins TRBV6-5 and TRBJ1-2, with D hard to call. The CDR3 is made up of 12 amino acids. The germline V gene has CDR1 MNHEY and CDR2 SVGAGI. Trimming took off 7 bases at V and 4 bases at J, with 10 bases between the two ends. This chain's CDR3 is CASTRLIYGYTF. The CDR3 nucleotides are TGTGCCAGCACCCGACTGATCTATGGCTACACCTTC.

V is TRBV5-8 and J is TRBJ1-4; D may be TRBD1 (5 bases). This CDR3 is 17 amino acids long. In germline, CDR1 is SGHTS, CDR2 YDEGEE. Trimming pared 3 bases from V and 0 bases from J, leaving 15 bases between. The CDR3 here is CASSSGRTLTTNEKLFF. The CDR3 coding sequence is TGTGCCAGCAGCTCGGGACGCACCCTGACAACTAATGAAAAACTGTTTTTT.

CDR3 in DNA: TGTGCCAGCAGTTGGAGAACCGGGGAGCTGTTTTTT. Protein: CASSWRTGELFF. The chain couples TRBV27 to TRBJ2-2, with unresolved D. This CDR3 has 12 amino acids. V lost 4 bases and J 5 bases, leaving 5 bases between the germline ends. Germline CDR1 reads MNHEY; CDR2 reads SMNVEV (reference sequence).

This clone was seen once. This rearrangement joins TRBV11-3 to TRBJ1-2, with 10 bases that match TRBD1. This CDR3 is 13 amino acids long. The germline gives CDR1 SGHNT, CDR2 YENEEA. The trim removed 4 bases at V and 8 bases at J, leaving 4 bases unmatched. The CDR3 DNA reads TGTGCCAGCAGCTCGACAGGGGGCTCGGGCTACACCTTC. Residues: CASSSTGGSGYTF. The variable domain in full, completed from reference TRBV11-3 and TRBJ1-2, reads EAGVVQSPRYKIIEKKQPVAFWCNPISGHNTLYWYLQNLGQGPELLIRYENEEAVDDSQLPKDRFSAERLKGVDSTLKIQPAELGDSAVYLCASSSTGGSGYTFGSGTRLTVV.

This chain links TRBV10-3 with TRBJ2-5, with 8 bases lining up with TRBD2. The better agreement between TRBJ2-7 and the DNA end casts doubt on the J call. CDR1 is ENHRY and CDR2 is SYGVKD in the germline V gene. There are 15 residues in the CDR3. CDR3 in amino acids: CAISEPGGGIYEQYF. Here the CDR3 DNA reads TGTGCCATCAGTGAGCCCGGGGGGGGGATCTACGAGCAGTACTTC.

The V gene is TRBV6-6, the J gene TRBJ1-1; TRBD1 aligns across 8 bases. In germline, CDR1 is MNHNY, CDR2 SVGAGI (reference sequence). The CDR3 consists of 12 residues. With 2 bases clipped from V and 9 bases from J, the junction kept 2 bases outside the gene matches. CDR3 sequence: CASSYRQGKAFF. As DNA, the CDR3 is TGTGCCAGCAGTTACCGACAGGGGAAAGCTTTCTTT.

This chain links TRBV18 with TRBJ2-3; 9 bases fit TRBD2. The CDR3 runs to 16 residues. With 9 bases clipped from V and 2 bases from J, the junction kept 12 bases outside the gene matches. CDR1 is KGHSH, CDR2 LQKENI, per germline. The CDR3 sequence is CASSTLAGAYTDTQYF. The CDR3, as DNA: TGTGCCAGTTCCACCTTAGCGGGGGCCTACACAGATACGCAGTATTTT.

V is TRBV28 and J is TRBJ2-4; 12 bases line up with TRBD2. CDR3 length: 18 residues. Germline assignment: CDR1 MDHEN and CDR2 SYDVKM. Trimming removed 5 bases from V and 1 base from J; junction bases left unmatched: 9. In DNA, the CDR3 is TGTGCCAGCAGTAACTTGACTAGCGGGGGTAGGGCCAAAAACATTCAGTACTTC. Its translation: CASSNLTSGGRAKNIQYF.

The count of this clone is one. The chain is built from TRBV19 and TRBJ1-4; no clear D. The CDR3 is made up of 14 amino acids. V was pared by 4 bases and J by 4 bases, with 10 bases between. Germline loops: CDR1 LNHDA, CDR2 SQIVND (reference sequence). The CDR3 DNA is TGTGCCAGTAGTACGTCGGCCTATAATGAAAAACTGTTTTTT. Amino acid sequence: CASSTSAYNEKLFF.

The J gene is TRBJ2-2, the V gene TRBV2; 9 nucleotides match TRBD1. The CDR3 has 16 amino acids. CDR1 and CDR2 from the germline V gene are SNHLY and FYNNEI. The ends lost 5 bases at V and 4 bases at J; junction bases unmatched: 8. This CDR3 is CASSFGQGTSTGELFF. The CDR3 DNA sequence: TGTGCCAGCAGTTTTGGACAGGGGACGAGCACCGGGGAGCTGTTTTTT.